This T cell receptor beta chain is from a study of cytomegalovirus exposure and HLA in healthy donors. Across the study: Of the donors genotyped, several hundred in all, 81% fell in the Caucasian-associated ancestry cluster.

Study-wide results and limits: Across donors, sequencing depth was assumed by presence/absence analyses to be roughly uniform. Most TCRs appeared rarely, but some public TCRs recurred in many donors.

This clone was counted a single time. Its antigen is still unknown. PCR primers comprised 60 Vbeta and 13 Jbeta primers. Using immunoSEQ multiplex PCR, the repertoire was profiled, and TCRdb retains in-frame clones only, with some absent. In the table there are 150,000 to 200,000 clones, approximately 78% of which are singletons. Sequences were obtained from PBMCs. This TCR was sampled from a male donor in good health and CMV-seronegative.

The CDR3 nucleotides are TGTGCCAGCAGTTCCCTTACCACAGGGGCCAGCTCCTACGAGCAGTACTTC. It codes for CASSSLTTGASSYEQYF. This rearrangement joins TRBV27 to TRBJ2-7, with 7 nucleotides matching TRBD1. This CDR3 contains 17 residues. Trimming at V came to 4 bases and at J to 0 bases, leaving 12 bases not matched to a gene. Germline V gene sequence: CDR1 MNHEY, CDR2 SMNVEV (reference sequence).